These 10 T cell receptor beta chains came from one sample sequenced in a study of cytomegalovirus exposure and HLA in healthy donors. The PCR made use of 60 Vbeta and 13 Jbeta primers. Repertoires were generated with immunoSEQ multiplex PCR, while TCRdb's copy carries only in-frame clones and drops some. This sample carries 70,000 to 80,000 clones, just under 80% of them seen once, and the ten largest clones take 7.5% to 10%. Sequenced input: PBMCs. These receptors were taken from a woman aged 40 to 55 in good health and CMV-seropositive.

This chain connects TRBV6-5 to TRBJ2-1, with 10 nucleotides matching TRBD2. The CDR3 has 14 amino acids. Germline CDR1 and CDR2: MNHEY and SVGAGI. The ends lost 0 bases at V and 15 bases at J; junction bases unmatched: 8. The DNA for the CDR3 is TGTGCCAGCAGTTACTCGATGAGCGGGGGGGCCTGGTTCTTC. It is translated as CASSYSMSGGAWFF.

V gene TRBV7-3 combines with J gene TRBJ2-3; TRBD1 matches 9 bases. This CDR3 contains 16 residues. The germline gives CDR1 SGHTA, CDR2 FQGTGA. Trimming took 5 bases from V and 1 from J; bases not matched to a gene: 7. The DNA for the CDR3 is TGTGCCAGCAGCCTCGACGACAGGGGGGGCACAGATACGCAGTATTTT. This codes for CASSLDDRGGTDTQYF.

This clone occurred once. The rearrangement uses TRBV28 and TRBJ1-2; 7 bases are shared with TRBD1. The V gene's germline CDR1 is MDHEN and CDR2 SYDVKM. With V trimmed by 4 bases and J by 7 bases, 9 bases remained unmatched. The CDR3 consists of 14 residues. This CDR3 is CASSSKTGYLGYTF. The CDR3 coding sequence is TGTGCCAGCAGTTCTAAGACAGGGTATCTTGGCTACACCTTC.

The CDR3 reads CASTRTGLSNQPQHF. The CDR3 coding sequence is TGTGCCAGTACAAGGACAGGGCTTAGCAATCAGCCCCAGCATTTT. This chain connects TRBV19 to TRBJ1-5; 8 bases agree with TRBD1. Germline CDR1 is LNHDA and CDR2 is SQIVND (reference sequence). There are 15 residues in the CDR3. J gave up 0 bases and V 7 bases, and 5 bases lay outside the gene matches.

This clone turned up a few times. The chain joins TRBV7-8 to TRBJ1-6; no reliable D call. The CDR3 has 14 residues. V dropped 2 bases and J dropped 5 bases, with 7 bases sitting between them. Germline-derived CDR1 and CDR2 are SGHVS and FQNEAQ. CDR3 bases: TGTGCCAGCAGCTTAACGGGGAATAATTCACCCCTCCACTTT. Encoded protein: CASSLTGNNSPLHF. The variable domain in full, with the rest retrieved from reference TRBV7-8 and TRBJ1-6, is GAGVSQSPRYKVAKRGQDVALRCDPISGHVSLFWYQQALGQGPEFLTYFQNEAQLDKSGLPSDRFFAERPEGSVSTLKIQRTQQEDSAVYLCASSLTGNNSPLHFGNGTRLTVT.

The gene calls are TRBV7-2 and TRBJ1-3; unclear D gene. Germline V gene lookup returns CDR1 SGHTA and CDR2 FQGNSA. The CDR3 is 16 residues long. V gave up 0 bases and J gave up 0 bases, with 9 bases separating them. CDR3 bases: TGTGCCAGCAGCTTAGCAGCGGCAGGCTCTGGAAACACCATATATTTT. Its translation is CASSLAAAGSGNTIYF.

V usage is TRBV7-9 and J usage is TRBJ1-5; TRBD1 matches at 8 bases. Germline V lookup: CDR1 SEHNR, CDR2 FQNEAQ (reference sequence). The CDR3 is made up of 14 amino acids. V gave up 5 bases and J gave up 7 bases; unmatched junction bases: 7. The CDR3 protein is CASSPGQGVQPQHF. The CDR3 nucleotides are TGTGCCAGCAGCCCAGGACAGGGAGTCCAGCCCCAGCATTTT.

In this sample, this clone turned up once. The chain uses TRBV4-1 and TRBJ2-7; 7 positions match TRBD1. CDR1 is MGHRA and CDR2 is YSYEKL in the germline V gene. Germline trimming cut 1 base from V and 7 bases from J; bases unmatched to any gene: 13. The CDR3 is made up of 16 amino acids. The CDR3 reads CASSQVGTVTLREQYF. The CDR3 DNA reads as TGCGCCAGCAGCCAAGTGGGGACAGTGACATTACGGGAGCAGTACTTC.

This clone was recorded a few times. The rearrangement links TRBV7-2 to TRBJ1-1, with D unclear. This CDR3 comprises 15 residues. Germline V gives CDR1 SGHTA, CDR2 FQGNSA. V lost 6 bases, J lost 7 bases, and 21 bases lay in between. CDR3 amino acids: CASSPPVIGSGEAFF. The DNA of the CDR3 is TGTGCCAGCAGTCCCCCGGTCATAGGGAGCGGTGAAGCTTTCTTT.

The chain combines TRBV5-6 with TRBJ2-7; 11 positions match TRBD1. The CDR3 spans 14 residues. V dropped 4 bases and J dropped 6; count of bases not matched to a gene: 6. CDR1 SGHDT and CDR2 YYEEEE come from the germline V gene. The chain's CDR3 is CASSGDRGFTEQYF. The CDR3 DNA is TGTGCCAGCAGCGGGGACAGGGGGTTTACCGAGCAGTACTTC.